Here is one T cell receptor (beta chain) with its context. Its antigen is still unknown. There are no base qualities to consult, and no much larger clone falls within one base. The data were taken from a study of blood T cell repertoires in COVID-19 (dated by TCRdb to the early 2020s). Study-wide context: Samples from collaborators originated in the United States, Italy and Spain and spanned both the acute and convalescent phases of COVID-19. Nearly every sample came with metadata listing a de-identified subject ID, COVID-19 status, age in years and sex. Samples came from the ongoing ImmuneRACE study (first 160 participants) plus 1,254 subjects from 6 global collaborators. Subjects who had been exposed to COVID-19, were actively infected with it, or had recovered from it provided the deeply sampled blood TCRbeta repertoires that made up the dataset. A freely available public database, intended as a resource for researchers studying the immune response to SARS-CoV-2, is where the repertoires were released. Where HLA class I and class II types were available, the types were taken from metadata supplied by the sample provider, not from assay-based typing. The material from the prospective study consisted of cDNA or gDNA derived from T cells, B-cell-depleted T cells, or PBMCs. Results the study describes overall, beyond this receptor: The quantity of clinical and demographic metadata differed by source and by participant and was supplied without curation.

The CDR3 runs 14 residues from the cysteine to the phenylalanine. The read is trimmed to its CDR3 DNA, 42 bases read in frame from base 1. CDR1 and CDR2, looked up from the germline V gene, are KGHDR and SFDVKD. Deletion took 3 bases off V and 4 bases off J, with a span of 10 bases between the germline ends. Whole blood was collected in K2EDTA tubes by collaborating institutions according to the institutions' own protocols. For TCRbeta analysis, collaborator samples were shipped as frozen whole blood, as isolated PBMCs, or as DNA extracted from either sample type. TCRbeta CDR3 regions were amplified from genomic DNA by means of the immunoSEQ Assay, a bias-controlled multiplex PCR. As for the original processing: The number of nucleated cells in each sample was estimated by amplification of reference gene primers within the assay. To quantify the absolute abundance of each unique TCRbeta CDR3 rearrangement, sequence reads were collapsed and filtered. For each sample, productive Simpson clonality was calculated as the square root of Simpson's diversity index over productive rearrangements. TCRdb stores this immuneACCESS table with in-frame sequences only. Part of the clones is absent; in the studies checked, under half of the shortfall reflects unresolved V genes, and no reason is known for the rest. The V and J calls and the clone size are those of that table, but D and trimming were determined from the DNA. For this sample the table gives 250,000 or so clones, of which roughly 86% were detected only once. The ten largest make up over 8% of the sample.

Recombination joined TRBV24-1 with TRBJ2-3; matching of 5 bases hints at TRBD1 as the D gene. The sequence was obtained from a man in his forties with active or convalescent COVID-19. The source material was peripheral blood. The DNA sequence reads TGTGCCACCAGTGATCGACAGTCCGCAGATACGCAGTATTTT. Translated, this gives CATSDRQSADTQYF.